These 30 T cell receptor beta chains were all obtained from the same sample, sequenced in a study of CD8 T cells in ankylosing spondylitis. TCRdb reprocessed the 5' RACE reads with MiXCR, giving one entry per CDR3 protein. The sample shows 100,000 to 150,000 distinct CDR3 sequences, roughly 13% of them seen only once. Sequencing was performed on blood, either unsorted or a sorted T cell fraction (not recorded which). These receptors were collected from a female donor with ankylosing spondylitis or in good health (not recorded which).

The chain carries TRBV2 and TRBJ2-7; perhaps TRBD2 as D (5 bases). The CDR3 sequence is 12 residues long. V lost 4 bases and J 3 bases, leaving 7 bases between the germline ends. Germline loops: CDR1 SNHLY, CDR2 FYNNEI. The CDR3 protein is CASSGGGYEQYF. The DNA for the CDR3 is TGTGCCAGCAGTGGCGGAGGCTACGAGCAGTACTTC.

The rearrangement links TRBV5-1 to TRBJ2-7; unclear D gene. V was pared by 4 bases and J by 3 bases, with 11 bases between. This CDR3 spans 13 amino acids. Germline lookup yields CDR1 SGHRS and CDR2 YFSETQ. Here the CDR3 DNA reads TGCGCCAGCAGCGAATCGCCCCTCTACGAGCAGTACTTC. Its protein product is CASSESPLYEQYF.

This clonotype was picked up a small number of times. This sequence joins TRBV27 and TRBJ2-7, with 10 bases lining up with TRBD2. This CDR3 spans 16 amino acids. The germline CDR1 and CDR2 sequences are MNHEY and SMNVEV (reference sequence). The V gene end was trimmed by 5 bases and the J gene end by 5 bases; junction bases not matched to a gene: 12. CDR3: CASSQLLAGVRHEQYF. The CDR3 DNA reads TGTGCCAGCAGTCAACTTCTAGCGGGAGTAAGGCACGAGCAGTACTTC.

This clonotype was detected ten times or more. The rearrangement uses TRBV7-2 and TRBJ2-5; the D gene is possibly TRBD2 (5 bases). Trimming removed 5 bases from V and 6 bases from J, with 16 bases in between. The germline V gene has CDR1 SGHTA and CDR2 FQGNSA. This CDR3 is built from 14 residues. CDR3 DNA: TGTGCCAGCAGCCCAGCGGAGAGCCACCAGACCCAGTACTTC. Encoded protein: CASSPAESHQTQYF. Supplemented by reference TRBV7-2 and TRBJ2-5, the full variable domain reads GAGVSQSPSNKVTEKGKDVELRCDPISGHTALYWYRQSLGQGLEFLIYFQGNSAPDKSGLPSDRFSAERTGGSVSTLTIQRTQQEDSAVYLCASSPAESHQTQYFGPGTRLLVL.

The DNA for the CDR3 is TGTGCCACCAGTGGTATCCACGGCCCCTTACCCTACGAGCAGTACTTC. Residues: CATSGIHGPLPYEQYF. V gene TRBV24-1 combines with J gene TRBJ2-7, with D uncertain. The germline gives CDR1 KGHDR, CDR2 SFDVKD. The CDR3 spans 16 residues. Trimming cost V 5 bases and J 2 bases, with 18 bases left between them.

This clonotype was found a few times. The chain carries TRBV20-1 and TRBJ2-1; TRBD1 agrees at 8 bases. The CDR3 extends over 14 amino acids. CDR1 DFQATT and CDR2 SNEGSKA come from the germline V gene (reference sequence). Trimming took 1 base from V and 12 from J; bases not matched to a gene: 11. Here the CDR3 DNA reads TGCAGTGCTAGAGTGGGACAGGCCCCCGGGGGGCAGTTCTTC. As protein: CSARVGQAPGGQFF.

This clonotype was recorded many times. The gene calls are TRBV6-5 and TRBJ2-2, with D tentatively TRBD1 (6 bases). This CDR3 region has 15 residues. Germline CDR1 is MNHEY and CDR2 is SVGAGI. The germline V and J ends were trimmed by 6 bases and 0 bases, with 11 bases remaining between them. The CDR3 coding sequence is TGTGCCAGCAGCTATACAGGGCCGAACACCGGGGAGCTGTTTTTT. It translates to CASSYTGPNTGELFF.

As for this clonotype: A much larger clone lies a single base off, so this may be a read error. The rearrangement joins TRBV5-1 to TRBJ2-7; 9 bases align to TRBD1. Germline V gene data show CDR1 as SGHRS and CDR2 as YFSETQ. This CDR3 is 14 amino acids long. CDR3 sequence reads: CASSGGQGYDDQYF. The CDR3 DNA follows: TGCGCCAGCAGCGGCGGACAGGGGTATGACGACCAGTACTTC.

This clonotype was observed many times. The chain uses TRBV5-1 and TRBJ2-1; D remains unclear. CDR1 is SGHRS, CDR2 YFSETQ, per germline. The CDR3 has 13 amino acids. Deletions cut 4 bases from V and 4 bases from J, with 9 bases between. The CDR3 reads CASSEAGYNEQFF. The CDR3 DNA follows: TGCGCCAGCAGCGAGGCCGGGTACAATGAGCAGTTCTTC.

The rearrangement uses TRBV11-2 and TRBJ2-7; 8 bases map to TRBD2. The CDR3 loop spans 15 amino acids. J lost 3 bases, V lost 3 bases, and 7 bases had no gene match. Germline CDR1 SGHAT, CDR2 FQNNGV. The CDR3 loop is CASSLALAVFYEQYF. The CDR3 DNA reads TGTGCCAGCAGCTTGGCACTAGCGGTATTCTACGAGCAGTACTTC.

This clonotype was detected a few times. The chain joins TRBV19 to TRBJ1-4; possibly TRBD1 for D (5 bases). Germline V gene lookup returns CDR1 LNHDA and CDR2 SQIVND (reference sequence). The CDR3 has 16 amino acids. Trimming took off 4 bases at V and 0 bases at J, with 12 bases between the two ends. The CDR3 DNA follows: TGTGCCAGTAGTACGGGACGGACCTCAACTAATGAAAAACTGTTTTTT. Translating gives CASSTGRTSTNEKLFF.

This clonotype was picked up many times. The genes are TRBV9 and TRBJ2-1; 9 nucleotides agree with TRBD2. The junction had 14 bases not matched to a gene; V was cut back by 3 bases and J by 1 base. This CDR3 contains 19 residues. Germline V lookup: CDR1 SGDLS, CDR2 YYNGEE. In DNA, the CDR3 is TGTGCCAGCAGCGCCCGCCGGCGGGGGGGGCCGGGGTCCTACAATGAGCAGTTCTTC. It is translated as CASSARRRGGPGSYNEQFF.

The chain employs TRBV19 and TRBJ2-6; D remains ambiguous. CDR3 length equals 16 residues. V was cut by 4 bases and J by 2 bases, with 12 bases left in between. The V gene's germline CDR1 is LNHDA and CDR2 SQIVND (reference sequence). This chain's CDR3 is CASSTLTFPGANVLTF. As DNA, the CDR3 is TGTGCCAGTAGTACCTTGACCTTCCCTGGGGCCAACGTCCTGACTTTC.

The CDR3 loop is CASSREGTGELFF. CDR3 bases: TGCGCCAGCAGCCGGGAGGGCACCGGGGAGCTGTTTTTT. The genes are TRBV5-1 and TRBJ2-2; 8 bases line up with TRBD2. The CDR3 extends over 13 amino acids. CDR1 and CDR2 from the germline V gene are SGHRS and YFSETQ. With V trimmed by 4 bases and J by 4 bases, 0 bases remained unmatched.

In this sample, this clonotype turned up a few times. The chain uses TRBV19 and TRBJ2-2; D uncertain. Germline loops: CDR1 LNHDA, CDR2 SQIVND (reference sequence). Trimming cost V 6 bases and J 8 bases, with 10 bases left between them. There are 12 residues in the CDR3. The CDR3 protein is CASSRIVGELFF. The CDR3 DNA sequence: TGTGCCAGTAGCAGGATAGTAGGGGAGCTGTTTTTT.

This clonotype appeared many times. The V gene is TRBV12-3 or TRBV12-4, the J gene TRBJ1-6, with no clear D. The CDR3 covers 11 residues. V dropped 3 bases and J dropped 9 bases, with 3 bases sitting between them. CDR3 DNA: TGTGCCAGCAGTTTTTCTTCACCCCTCCACTTT. Translation: CASSFSSPLHF.

Details on this clonotype: A much larger clone sits a single nucleotide away, making a read error possible. The chain recombines TRBV3-1 with TRBJ2-1, with TRBD2 matching 7 bases. The CDR3 sequence is 14 residues long. From germline, CDR1 is LGHDT and CDR2 YNNKEL (reference sequence). The CDR3, as DNA: TGTGCCGGCAGCCTAGCGGTGGGGACGAATGAGCAGTTCTTC. Protein product: CAGSLAVGTNEQFF.

This chain links TRBV20-1 with TRBJ1-2, with D maybe TRBD1 (6 bases). Germline V gene sequence: CDR1 DFQATT, CDR2 SNEGSKA (reference sequence). Trimming took 5 bases from V and 2 from J, leaving 12 bases between them. CDR3 length: 13 residues. The CDR3 here is CSARTERNYGYTF. The CDR3 nucleotides are TGCAGTGCTCGGACAGAAAGGAACTATGGCTACACCTTC.

CDR3: CASSSTDQETQYF. The DNA for the CDR3 is TGTGCCAGCAGCTCGACCGACCAAGAGACCCAGTACTTC. This chain joins TRBV7-3 and TRBJ2-5; D gene unclear. Trimming removed 4 bases at V and 0 bases at J, with 6 bases between. The CDR3 consists of 13 residues. CDR1 is SGHTA, CDR2 FQGTGA, per germline.

This CDR3 is CSARGPSNSYEQYF. The CDR3 DNA reads as TGCAGTGCTAGGGGGCCTTCGAACTCCTACGAGCAGTACTTC. The chain is built from TRBV20-1 and TRBJ2-7; perhaps TRBD1 as D (5 bases). The CDR3 runs 14 residues. V lost 3 bases to trimming and J lost 0 bases, with 12 bases between them. In germline, CDR1 is DFQATT, CDR2 SNEGSKA (reference sequence).

The chain uses TRBV5-6 and TRBJ1-4; TRBD1 agrees at 8 bases. The CDR3 is 15 amino acids. V was clipped by 0 bases and J by 8 bases; unmatched bases: 6. CDR1 and CDR2 (germline): SGHDT, YYEEEE. This CDR3 is CASSLGAGGSEKLFF. The CDR3 DNA reads TGTGCCAGCAGCTTGGGTGCAGGGGGCAGCGAAAAACTGTTTTTT.

The J gene is TRBJ2-3, the V gene TRBV29-1, with D possibly being TRBD2 (6 bases). Germline V CDR1 and CDR2: SQVTM, ANQGSEA. With 6 bases removed from V and 4 bases from J, the gap between germline ends came to 17 bases. This CDR3 is built from 14 residues. DNA of the CDR3: TGCAGCGTCCGGTGGGGCGGGATGGCAGATACGCAGTATTTT. Amino acid sequence: CSVRWGGMADTQYF.

This clonotype came up many times. J is TRBJ1-1 and V is TRBV29-1, with 9 bases identical to TRBD1. The CDR3 totals 12 residues. Germline V CDR1 and CDR2: SQVTM, ANQGSEA. The ends lost 6 bases at V and 5 bases at J; junction bases unmatched: 4. The chain's CDR3 is CSVGTGKTEAFF. In nucleotides, the CDR3 is TGCAGCGTCGGGACAGGGAAGACTGAAGCTTTCTTT.

This clonotype has just a few counts. V usage is TRBV12-3 or TRBV12-4 and J usage is TRBJ2-5; 7 bases align to TRBD2. The CDR3 has 14 amino acids. J was trimmed by 2 bases and V by 3 bases; bases with no gene match: 3. CDR3 nucleotides: TGTGCCAGCAGTTTTAGGCGGGGGCAAGAGACCCAGTACTTC. Residues: CASSFRRGQETQYF.

The V gene is TRBV5-1, the J gene TRBJ2-7, with TRBD2 identical over 9 bases. The V segment lost 3 bases and the J segment 6 bases; nucleotides outside the gene matches: 4. Germline CDR1 and CDR2: SGHRS and YFSETQ. The CDR3 length is 13 residues. CDR3 sequence: CASSSLAGSEQYF. CDR3 DNA: TGCGCCAGCAGCTCACTAGCGGGTTCCGAGCAGTACTTC.

The table lists this clonotype with a count of one. This chain links TRBV11-2 with TRBJ1-4; D is uncertain. V lost 6 bases, J lost 4 bases, and 9 bases lay in between. Per germline, CDR1 SGHAT and CDR2 FQNNGV. There are 13 residues in the CDR3. The CDR3 spells CASSPDRNEKLFF. CDR3 nucleotides: TGTGCCAGCAGTCCCGACCGTAATGAAAAACTGTTTTTT.

A remark on this clonotype: A read error may explain this, as a much larger clone is one base away. The chain links TRBV20-1 to TRBJ2-7; D gene ambiguous. The CDR3 loop spans 11 amino acids. Trimming removed 5 bases from V and 2 bases from J, with 7 bases in between. Germline CDR1 is DFQATT and CDR2 is SNEGSKA (reference sequence). CDR3 in DNA: TGCAGTGCTCCCCGGCCCTACGAGCAGTACTTC. Its translation: CSAPRPYEQYF.

This clonotype was found many times. The rearrangement uses TRBV12-3 or TRBV12-4 and TRBJ2-3, with a possible D match to TRBD1 (6 bases). The length of the CDR3 is 15 residues. Trimming took 5 bases from V and 6 from J, leaving 18 bases between them. CDR3 residues: CASSPQGLPTDTQYF. CDR3 nucleotide sequence: TGTGCCAGCAGTCCCCAGGGGTTACCCACCGATACGCAGTATTTT.

This clonotype showed up just once. The chain couples TRBV6-5 to TRBJ2-5, with D perhaps TRBD1 (5 bases). CDR1 and CDR2 (germline): MNHEY, SVGAGI. Trimming cost V 0 bases and J 5 bases, with 13 bases left between them. The CDR3 is 15 residues long. The CDR3 is CASSYSLGPRETQYF. The CDR3 nucleotides are TGTGCCAGCAGTTACTCGTTGGGGCCGAGGGAGACCCAGTACTTC.

V and J are TRBV6-2 or TRBV6-3 and TRBJ2-2; D gene ambiguous. V was trimmed by 2 bases and J by 8 bases, leaving 6 bases between them. The CDR3 extends over 12 amino acids. Germline CDR1 is MNHEY and CDR2 is SVGEGT. CDR3 in amino acids: CASSYARGELFF. As DNA, the CDR3 is TGTGCCAGCAGTTACGCCCGGGGGGAGCTGTTTTTT.